One and the same sample provided the 2 T cell receptor beta chains below, sequenced in a study of cytomegalovirus exposure and HLA in healthy donors. The PCR was carried out with 60 Vbeta primers and 13 Jbeta primers. Sequenced by immunoSEQ multiplex PCR; TCRdb stores in-frame clones only, minus some. The sample includes 100,000 to 150,000 clones, over 70% seen only once; the top ten take around 4.1%. The source material was PBMCs. Receptors originate from a woman aged 40 to 50 in good health and CMV-seronegative.

The chain links TRBV4-2 to TRBJ2-5; tentatively, D is TRBD2 (7 bases). V dropped 0 bases and J dropped 6 bases, with 14 bases sitting between them. The CDR3 sequence is 15 residues long. Germline loops: CDR1 LGHNA, CDR2 YNFKEQ. CDR3 region: CASSQDLGGAQTQYF. Here the CDR3 DNA reads TGTGCCAGCAGCCAAGATCTTGGGGGGGCGCAGACCCAGTACTTC.

V usage is TRBV6-5 and J usage is TRBJ1-6, with 7 nucleotides matching TRBD1. Trimming removed 8 bases from V and 5 bases from J; junction bases left unmatched: 6. Germline V gene data show CDR1 as MNHEY and CDR2 as SVGAGI. The CDR3 has 14 amino acids. CDR3 nucleotides: TGTGCCAGCCGGGCCGGGACAGATAATTCACCCCTCCACTTT. Translating gives CASRAGTDNSPLHF.